This T cell receptor beta chain was captured by sequencing in a study of T cells in Graves' hyperthyroidism and ophthalmopathy (dated by TCRdb to the late 2010s). Background for the entire study: To identify TCR V-J signatures that set the groups apart, the researchers used a discovery cohort of 90 to 100 patients, made up of 40 to 45 with Graves' ophthalmopathy and about 59 with stable Graves' hyperthyroidism. After blood sampling, hyperthyroidism patients were treated with methimazole at a starting dose of 30 mg daily, and ophthalmopathy patients were treated with high-dose intravenous methylprednisolone. Whether ophthalmopathy could be predicted prospectively was tested in an independent validation cohort made up of 18 to 20 hyperthyroidism patients plus 17 patients who later progressed to ophthalmopathy. For training and testing, the approximately 92 patients in the discovery cohort were randomly divided in a 7:3 ratio. In about 6 Graves' hyperthyroidism patients, the study also compared T-cell repertoires from thyroid tissue with T-cell repertoires from blood. The paper reports TCR Vbeta CDR3 sequencing of more than 120 peripheral blood samples: some 41 ophthalmopathy, under 80 hyperthyroidism and around 17 progressor patients.

Study-level results and caveats: Ophthalmopathy was separated from stable hyperthyroidism by a 13 V-J signature model, with 87.88% sensitivity and approximately 81% specificity obtained in cross-validation and 80%/75% obtained in testing. Most expanded thyroid clonotypes (frequency above 0.001) were also detected in blood, a finding suggesting that blood repertoires may reflect thyroid immune responses. Sample size was not statistically predetermined, and investigators were not blinded to group allocation. In validation, the model predicted progression to ophthalmopathy with 55% to 71% sensitivity and approximately 78% specificity, a median of roughly seven months before onset.

Patients with uncontrolled infections, other autoimmune diseases, pregnancy or lactation were excluded. Diagnoses relied on clinical symptoms, serum thyroxine and TRAb, thyroid ultrasound and orbital computed tomography. Trizol reagent was used to extract total RNA, and RNA quality was then checked on an Agilent 2100 Bioanalyzer. Of note for this clonotype: Which antigen it targets is not known. No clone much larger than this one lies a single base away; base qualities are absent.

The TCR beta CDR3 regions were amplified from RNA transcripts. A first-round RT-PCR of the TCR CDR3 used the HTBI primer set with the Qiagen OneStep RT-PCR kit. Libraries were constructed in a second round of multiplex PCR, after which size selection and purification were carried out. Libraries were sequenced paired-end with 100 bp reads on an Illumina HiSeq2000. The paper's data handling went like this. Raw data were processed with SOAPnuke, discarding reads with adapters, uncalled bases, mean Phred below 15, or no exact constant-primer or identifier match. High-quality paired reads were merged using COPE v1.2.5, and each unique nucleotide sequence was defined as a clonotype. Clonotypes were aligned to IMGT TRBV, TRBD and TRBJ reference segments using MiTCR v1.1. Analysis was restricted to V-J combinations with a frequency above 0.0001, which covered roughly 99% of repertoires. A TCS score was defined as the ratio of F50 (clonal expansion) to E x V (chaos), with BLOSUM62-based TCRdist applied between CDR3 peptides within each V-J. Welch's t-statistics and random forest reduced some 510 V-J features to roughly 13, which were used in a naive Bayes classifier (R e1071). The Morisita-Horn index was used to measure how similar the thyroid and blood repertoires were. TCRdb reanalyzed the raw reads on its own, using fastp at Q25 for trimming and MiXCR for clone calling, and kept in-frame beta chains. Every distinct CDR3 protein forms one entry, paired with its most common genes and DNA. The V and J calls, along with clone size, are taken from TCRdb and not from the paper's own processing. The sample table records over 650,000 distinct CDR3 sequences; 45% of these occur just once. The ten largest clonotypes hold 7% to 7.5% of the sample.

The CDR3 starts with the cysteine, ends with the phenylalanine, and has 11 residues. Only the CDR3 part of the read is kept: 33 bases, read in frame from the first base. CDR1 and CDR2 (DFQATT, SNEGSKA) derive from the germline V gene (reference sequence). Deletion took 7 bases off V and 0 bases off J, with a span of 7 bases between the germline ends. The sequenced material came from peripheral blood or thyroid tissue (not recorded which). The TCR comes from an adult man with Graves' disease, either hyperthyroidism or ophthalmopathy (not recorded which). The chain uses TRBV20-1 and TRBJ2-7, with an unclear D gene assignment. CDR3 region: CSVKGSYEQYF. In nucleotides, the sequence is TGCAGTGTTAAGGGCTCCTACGAGCAGTACTTC.